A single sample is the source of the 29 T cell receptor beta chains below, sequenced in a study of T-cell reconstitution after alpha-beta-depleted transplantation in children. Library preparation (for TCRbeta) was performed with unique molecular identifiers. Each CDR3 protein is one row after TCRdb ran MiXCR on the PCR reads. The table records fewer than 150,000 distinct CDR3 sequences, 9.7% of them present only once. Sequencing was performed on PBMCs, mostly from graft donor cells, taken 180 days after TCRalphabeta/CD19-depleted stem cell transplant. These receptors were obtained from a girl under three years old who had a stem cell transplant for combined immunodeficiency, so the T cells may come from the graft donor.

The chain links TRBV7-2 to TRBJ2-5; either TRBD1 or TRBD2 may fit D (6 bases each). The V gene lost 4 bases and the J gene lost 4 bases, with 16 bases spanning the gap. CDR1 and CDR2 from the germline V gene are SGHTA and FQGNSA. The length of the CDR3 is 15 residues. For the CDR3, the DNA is TGTGCCAGCAGCTCGGTGTACGGGGGCCCAGAGACCCAGTACTTC. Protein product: CASSSVYGGPETQYF.

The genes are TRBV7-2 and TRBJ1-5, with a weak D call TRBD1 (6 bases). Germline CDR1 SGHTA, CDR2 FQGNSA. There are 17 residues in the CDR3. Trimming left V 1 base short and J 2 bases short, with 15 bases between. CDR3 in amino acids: CASSLVLGGLGNQPQHF. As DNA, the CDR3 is TGTGCCAGCAGCTTAGTTTTGGGGGGGCTGGGCAATCAGCCCCAGCATTTT.

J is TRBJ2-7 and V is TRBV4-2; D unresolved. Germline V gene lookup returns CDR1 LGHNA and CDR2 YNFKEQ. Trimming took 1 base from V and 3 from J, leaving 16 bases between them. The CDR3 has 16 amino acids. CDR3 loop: CASSQGGFPLGYEQYF. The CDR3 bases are TGTGCCAGCAGCCAAGGAGGATTCCCGCTCGGCTACGAGCAGTACTTC.

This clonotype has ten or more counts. The CDR3 spells CSVPEGTDTQYF. The CDR3 DNA sequence: TGCAGCGTGCCCGAGGGTACAGATACGCAGTATTTT. V is TRBV29-1 and J is TRBJ2-3; D is possibly TRBD2 (5 bases). The CDR3 consists of 12 residues. Germline V gene data show CDR1 as SQVTM and CDR2 as ANQGSEA. Trimming removed 6 bases from V and 3 bases from J, with 10 bases in between.

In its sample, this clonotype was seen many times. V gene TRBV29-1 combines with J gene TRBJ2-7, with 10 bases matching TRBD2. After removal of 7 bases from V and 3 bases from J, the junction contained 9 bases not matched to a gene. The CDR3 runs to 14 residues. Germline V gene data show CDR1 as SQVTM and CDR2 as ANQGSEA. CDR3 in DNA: TGCAGCGCGACGGCGCCTAGCGGGAGCTACGAGCAGTACTTC. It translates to CSATAPSGSYEQYF.

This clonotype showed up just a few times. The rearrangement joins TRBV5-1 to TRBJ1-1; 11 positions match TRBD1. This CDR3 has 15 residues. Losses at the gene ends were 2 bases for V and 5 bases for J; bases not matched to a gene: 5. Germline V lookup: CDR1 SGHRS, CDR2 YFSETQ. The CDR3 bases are TGCGCCAGCAGCTTAGGACAGGGGGCGAGGACTGAAGCTTTCTTT. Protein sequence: CASSLGQGARTEAFF.

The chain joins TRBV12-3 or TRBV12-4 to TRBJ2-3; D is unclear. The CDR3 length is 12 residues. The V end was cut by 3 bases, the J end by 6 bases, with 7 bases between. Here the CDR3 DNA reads TGTGCCAGCAGTTTTTGGGCGGATACGCAGTATTTT. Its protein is CASSFWADTQYF.

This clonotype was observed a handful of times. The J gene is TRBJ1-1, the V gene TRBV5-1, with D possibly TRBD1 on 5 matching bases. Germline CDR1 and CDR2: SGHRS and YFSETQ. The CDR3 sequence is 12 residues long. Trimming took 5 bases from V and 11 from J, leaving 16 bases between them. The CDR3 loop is CASRRDRQRAFF. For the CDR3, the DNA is TGCGCCAGCAGAAGGGACCGACAGCGGGCTTTCTTT.

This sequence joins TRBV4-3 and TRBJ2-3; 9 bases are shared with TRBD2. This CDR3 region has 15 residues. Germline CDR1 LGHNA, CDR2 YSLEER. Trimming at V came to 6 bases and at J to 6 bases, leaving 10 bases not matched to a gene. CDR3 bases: TGCGCCAGCAGAACCGGGACTAGCCCCTCTGATACGCAGTATTTT. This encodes CASRTGTSPSDTQYF.

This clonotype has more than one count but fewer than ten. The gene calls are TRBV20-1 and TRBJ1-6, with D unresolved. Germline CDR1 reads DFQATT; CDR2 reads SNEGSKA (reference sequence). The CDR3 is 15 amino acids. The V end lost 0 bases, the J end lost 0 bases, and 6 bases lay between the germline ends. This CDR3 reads CSARDQSSYNSPLHF. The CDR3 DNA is TGCAGTGCTAGAGATCAAAGCTCCTATAATTCACCCCTCCACTTT.

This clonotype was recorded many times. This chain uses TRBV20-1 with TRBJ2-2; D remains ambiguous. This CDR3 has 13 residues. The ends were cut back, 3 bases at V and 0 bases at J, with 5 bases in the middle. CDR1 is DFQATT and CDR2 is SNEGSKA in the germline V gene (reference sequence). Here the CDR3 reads CSASPPNTGELFF. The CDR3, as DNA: TGCAGTGCTAGCCCCCCGAACACCGGGGAGCTGTTTTTT.

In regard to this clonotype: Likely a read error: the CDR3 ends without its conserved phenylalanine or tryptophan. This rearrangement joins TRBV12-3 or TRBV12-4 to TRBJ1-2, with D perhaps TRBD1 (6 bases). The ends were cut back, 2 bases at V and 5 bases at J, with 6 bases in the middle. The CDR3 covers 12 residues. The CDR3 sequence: CASSLQGYGYTL. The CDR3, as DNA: TGTGCCAGCAGTTTACAGGGGTATGGCTACACCTTG.

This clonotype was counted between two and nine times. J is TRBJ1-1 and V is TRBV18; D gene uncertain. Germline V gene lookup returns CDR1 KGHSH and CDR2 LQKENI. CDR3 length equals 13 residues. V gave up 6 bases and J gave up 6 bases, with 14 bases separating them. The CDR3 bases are TGTGCCAGCTCGCCTGGACGGTCGCCTGAAGCTTTCTTT. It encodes CASSPGRSPEAFF.

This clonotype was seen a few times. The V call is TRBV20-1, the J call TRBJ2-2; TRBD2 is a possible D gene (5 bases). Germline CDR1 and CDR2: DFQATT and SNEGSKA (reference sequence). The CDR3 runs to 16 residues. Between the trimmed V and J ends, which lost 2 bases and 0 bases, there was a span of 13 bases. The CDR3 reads CSARSERTANTGELFF. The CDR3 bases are TGCAGTGCTAGATCGGAGCGGACTGCGAACACCGGGGAGCTGTTTTTT.

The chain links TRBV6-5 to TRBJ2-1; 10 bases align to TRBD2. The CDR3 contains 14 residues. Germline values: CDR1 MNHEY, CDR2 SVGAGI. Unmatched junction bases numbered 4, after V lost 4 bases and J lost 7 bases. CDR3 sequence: CASSSGLAWNEQFF. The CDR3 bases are TGTGCCAGCAGTTCGGGACTAGCGTGGAATGAGCAGTTCTTC.

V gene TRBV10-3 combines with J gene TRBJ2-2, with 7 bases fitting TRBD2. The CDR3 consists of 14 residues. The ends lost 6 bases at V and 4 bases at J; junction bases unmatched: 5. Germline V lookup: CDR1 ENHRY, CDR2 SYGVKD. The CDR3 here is CAIRGRETTGELFF. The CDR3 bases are TGTGCCATCAGAGGGCGGGAGACCACCGGGGAGCTGTTTTTT.

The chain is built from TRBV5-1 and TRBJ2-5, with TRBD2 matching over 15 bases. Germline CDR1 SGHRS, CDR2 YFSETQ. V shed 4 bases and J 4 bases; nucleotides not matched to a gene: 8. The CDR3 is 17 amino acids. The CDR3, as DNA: TGCGCCAGCAGCCTCGGACTAGCGGGGGGGCGAGTAGAGACCCAGTACTTC. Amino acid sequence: CASSLGLAGGRVETQYF. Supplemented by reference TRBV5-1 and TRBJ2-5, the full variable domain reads KAGVTQTPRYLIKTRGQQVTLSCSPISGHRSVSWYQQTPGQGLQFLFEYFSETQRNKGNFPGRFSGRQFSNSRSEMNVSTLELGDSALYLCASSLGLAGGRVETQYFGPGTRLLVL.

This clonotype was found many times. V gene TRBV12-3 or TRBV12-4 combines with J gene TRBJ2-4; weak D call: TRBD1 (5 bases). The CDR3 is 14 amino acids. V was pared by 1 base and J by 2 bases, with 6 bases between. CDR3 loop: CASSLGTTKNIQYF. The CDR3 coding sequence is TGTGCCAGCAGTTTAGGGACAACCAAAAACATTCAGTACTTC.

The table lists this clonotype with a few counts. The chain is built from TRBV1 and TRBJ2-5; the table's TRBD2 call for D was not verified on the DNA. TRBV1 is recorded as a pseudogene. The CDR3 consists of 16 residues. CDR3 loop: CTSRIEAGGNQETQYF. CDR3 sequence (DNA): TGCACCAGCAGGATTGAGGCGGGAGGGAACCAAGAGACCCAGTACTTC.

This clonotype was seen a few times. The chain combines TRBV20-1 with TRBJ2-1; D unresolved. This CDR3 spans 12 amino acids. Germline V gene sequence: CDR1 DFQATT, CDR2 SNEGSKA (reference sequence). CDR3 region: CSTATSYNEQFF. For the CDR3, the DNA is TGCTCGACTGCAACCTCCTACAATGAGCAGTTCTTC.

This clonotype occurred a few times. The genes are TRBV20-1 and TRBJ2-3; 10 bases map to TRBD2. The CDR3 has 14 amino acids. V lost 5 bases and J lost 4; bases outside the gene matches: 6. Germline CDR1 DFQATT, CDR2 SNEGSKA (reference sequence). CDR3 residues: CSAQRGGRPDTQYF. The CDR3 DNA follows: TGCAGTGCTCAGCGGGGGGGCCGGCCAGATACGCAGTATTTT.

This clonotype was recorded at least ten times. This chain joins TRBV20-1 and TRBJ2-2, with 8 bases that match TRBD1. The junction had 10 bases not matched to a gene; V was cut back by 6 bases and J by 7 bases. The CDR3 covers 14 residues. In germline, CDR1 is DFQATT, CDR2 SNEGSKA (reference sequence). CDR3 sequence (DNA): TGCAGTGCCCGGGACAGGCAAAGTGGCGGGGAGCTGTTTTTT. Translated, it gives CSARDRQSGGELFF.

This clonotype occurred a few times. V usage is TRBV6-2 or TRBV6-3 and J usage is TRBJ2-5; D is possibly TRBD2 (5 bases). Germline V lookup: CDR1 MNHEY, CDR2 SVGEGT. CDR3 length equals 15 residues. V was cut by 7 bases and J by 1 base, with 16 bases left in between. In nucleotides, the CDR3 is TGTGCCAGCACTAATGGCGGGCTAGTCCAAGAGACCCAGTACTTC. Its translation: CASTNGGLVQETQYF.

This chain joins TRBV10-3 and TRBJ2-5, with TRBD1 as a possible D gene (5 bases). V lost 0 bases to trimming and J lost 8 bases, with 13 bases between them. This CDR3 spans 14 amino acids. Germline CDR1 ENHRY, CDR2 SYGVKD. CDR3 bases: TGTGCCATCAGTGAGTCAATGGACGGACAAACCCAGTACTTC. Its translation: CAISESMDGQTQYF.

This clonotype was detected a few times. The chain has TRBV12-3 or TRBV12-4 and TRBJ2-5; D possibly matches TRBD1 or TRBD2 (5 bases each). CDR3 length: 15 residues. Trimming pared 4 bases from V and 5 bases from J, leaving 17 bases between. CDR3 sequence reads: CASSSGWGIGETQYF. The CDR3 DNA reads TGTGCCAGCAGTTCCGGTTGGGGGATTGGGGAGACCCAGTACTTC.

Here the CDR3 reads CASSLGTLSYNEQFF. The DNA of the CDR3 is TGTGCCAGCAGTTTAGGGACACTTTCCTACAATGAGCAGTTCTTC. The chain combines TRBV12-3 or TRBV12-4 with TRBJ2-1; D might be TRBD1 (5 bases). The germline V and J ends were trimmed by 1 base and 1 base, with 8 bases remaining between them. The CDR3 runs 15 residues.

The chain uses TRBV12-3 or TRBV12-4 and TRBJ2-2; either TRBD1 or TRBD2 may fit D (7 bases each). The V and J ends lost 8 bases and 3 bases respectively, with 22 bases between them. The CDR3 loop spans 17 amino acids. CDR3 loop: CASFPTSPGGYTGELFF. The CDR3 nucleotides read TGTGCCAGCTTCCCGACTAGCCCAGGGGGATACACCGGGGAGCTGTTTTTT.

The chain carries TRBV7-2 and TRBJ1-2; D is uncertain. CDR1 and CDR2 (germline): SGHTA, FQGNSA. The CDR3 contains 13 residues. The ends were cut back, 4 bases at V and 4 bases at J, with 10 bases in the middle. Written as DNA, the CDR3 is TGTGCCAGCAGCTCCACCCCGGCCTATGGCTACACCTTC. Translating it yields CASSSTPAYGYTF.

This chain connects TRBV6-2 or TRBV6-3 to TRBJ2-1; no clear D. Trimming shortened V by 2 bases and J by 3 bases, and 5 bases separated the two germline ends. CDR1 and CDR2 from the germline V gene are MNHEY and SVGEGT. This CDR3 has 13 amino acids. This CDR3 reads CASSYGIYNEQFF. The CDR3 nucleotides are TGTGCCAGCAGTTACGGAATCTACAATGAGCAGTTCTTC.